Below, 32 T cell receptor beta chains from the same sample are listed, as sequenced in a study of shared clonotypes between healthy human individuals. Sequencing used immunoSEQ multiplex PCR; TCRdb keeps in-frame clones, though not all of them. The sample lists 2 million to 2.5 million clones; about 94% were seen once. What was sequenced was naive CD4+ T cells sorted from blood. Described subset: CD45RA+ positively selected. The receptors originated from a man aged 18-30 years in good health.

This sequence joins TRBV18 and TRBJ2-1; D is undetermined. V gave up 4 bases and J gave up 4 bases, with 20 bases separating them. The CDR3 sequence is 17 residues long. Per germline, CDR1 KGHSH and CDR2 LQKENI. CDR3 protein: CASSQAREAHLYNEQFF. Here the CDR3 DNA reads TGTGCCAGCTCACAGGCCAGAGAGGCACACCTTTACAATGAGCAGTTCTTC.

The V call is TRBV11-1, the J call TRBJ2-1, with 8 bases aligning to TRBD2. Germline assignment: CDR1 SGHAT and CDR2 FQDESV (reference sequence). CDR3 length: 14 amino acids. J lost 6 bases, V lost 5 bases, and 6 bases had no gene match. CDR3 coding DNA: TGTGCCAGCAGCCCCGGACTAGCAGCCAATGAGCAGTTCTTC. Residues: CASSPGLAANEQFF.

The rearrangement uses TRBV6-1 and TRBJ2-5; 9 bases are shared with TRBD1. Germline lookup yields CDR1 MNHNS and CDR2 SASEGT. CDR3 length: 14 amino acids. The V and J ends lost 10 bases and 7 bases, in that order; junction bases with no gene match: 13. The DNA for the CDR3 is TGTGCCACCCTGCCCCTGGGACAGGGAGGGACCCAGTACTTC. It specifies CATLPLGQGGTQYF.

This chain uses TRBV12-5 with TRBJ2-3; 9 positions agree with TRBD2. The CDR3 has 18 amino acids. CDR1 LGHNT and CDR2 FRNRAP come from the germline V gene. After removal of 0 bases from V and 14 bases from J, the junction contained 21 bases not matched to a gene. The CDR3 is CASGLVPAIVAGETAWYF. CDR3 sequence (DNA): TGTGCTAGTGGTTTGGTACCCGCTATAGTAGCGGGAGAAACCGCTTGGTATTTT.

CDR3 DNA sequence: TGTGCCAGCTCACCATACAGGCACACCGCAACTAATGAAAAACTGTTTTTT. It encodes CASSPYRHTATNEKLFF. The chain recombines TRBV18 with TRBJ1-4, with D perhaps TRBD1 (5 bases). The V and J ends lost 2 bases and 0 bases respectively, with 13 bases between them. Germline CDR1 and CDR2: KGHSH and LQKENI. The length of the CDR3 is 17 residues.

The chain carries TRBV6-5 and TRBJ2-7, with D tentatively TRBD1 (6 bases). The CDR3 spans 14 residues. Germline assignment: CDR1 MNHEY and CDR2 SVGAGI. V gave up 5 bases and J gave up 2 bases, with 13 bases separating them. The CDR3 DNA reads TGTGCCAGCAGTCTAAGACAGGAAACCTACGAGCAGTACTTC. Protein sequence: CASSLRQETYEQYF.

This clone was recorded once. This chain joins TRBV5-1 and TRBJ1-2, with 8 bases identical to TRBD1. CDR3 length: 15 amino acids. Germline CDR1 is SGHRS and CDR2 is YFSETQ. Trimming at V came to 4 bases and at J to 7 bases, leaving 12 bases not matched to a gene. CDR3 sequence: CASSERPDRVIGYTF. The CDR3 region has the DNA TGCGCCAGCAGCGAGCGGCCGGACAGGGTAATTGGCTACACCTTC.

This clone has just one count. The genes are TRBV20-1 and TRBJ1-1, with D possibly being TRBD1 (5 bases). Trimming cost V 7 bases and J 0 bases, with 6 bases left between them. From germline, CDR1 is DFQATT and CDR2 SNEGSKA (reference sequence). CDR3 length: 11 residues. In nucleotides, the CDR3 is TGCAGTGGACAGATGAACACTGAAGCTTTCTTT. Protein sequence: CSGQMNTEAFF.

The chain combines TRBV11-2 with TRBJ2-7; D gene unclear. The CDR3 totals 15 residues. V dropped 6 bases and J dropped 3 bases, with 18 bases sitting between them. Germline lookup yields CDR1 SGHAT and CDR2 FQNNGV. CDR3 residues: CASSSALTISYEQYF. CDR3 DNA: TGTGCCAGCAGTTCAGCGCTCACGATAAGCTACGAGCAGTACTTC.

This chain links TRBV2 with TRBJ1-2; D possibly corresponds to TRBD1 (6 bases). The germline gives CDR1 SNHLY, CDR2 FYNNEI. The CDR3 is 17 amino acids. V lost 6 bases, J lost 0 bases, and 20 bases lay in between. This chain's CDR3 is CASSPRDNPAANYGYTF. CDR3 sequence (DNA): TGTGCCAGCAGCCCCCGGGACAACCCCGCAGCTAACTATGGCTACACCTTC.

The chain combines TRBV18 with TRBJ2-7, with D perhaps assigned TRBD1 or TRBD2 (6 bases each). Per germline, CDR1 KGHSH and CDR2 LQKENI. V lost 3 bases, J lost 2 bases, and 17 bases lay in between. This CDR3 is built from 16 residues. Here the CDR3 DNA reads TGTGCCAGCTCACCCCCCGGGGGCCGCACCCCCTACGAGCAGTACTTC. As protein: CASSPPGGRTPYEQYF.

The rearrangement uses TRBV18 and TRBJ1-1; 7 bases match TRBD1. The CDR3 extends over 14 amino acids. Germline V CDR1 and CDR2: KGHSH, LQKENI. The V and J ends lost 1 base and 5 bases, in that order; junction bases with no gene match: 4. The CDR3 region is CASSPQGAETEAFF. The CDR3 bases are TGTGCCAGCTCACCACAGGGGGCTGAGACTGAAGCTTTCTTT.

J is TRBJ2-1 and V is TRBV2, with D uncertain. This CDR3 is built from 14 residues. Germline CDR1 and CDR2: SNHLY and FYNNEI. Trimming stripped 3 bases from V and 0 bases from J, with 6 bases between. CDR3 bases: TGTGCCAGCAGTGAGAGGAGCTCCTACAATGAGCAGTTCTTC. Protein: CASSERSSYNEQFF.

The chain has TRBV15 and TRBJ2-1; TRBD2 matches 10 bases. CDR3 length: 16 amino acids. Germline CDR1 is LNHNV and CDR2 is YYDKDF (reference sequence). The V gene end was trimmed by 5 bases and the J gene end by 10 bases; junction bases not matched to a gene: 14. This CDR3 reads CATSAGWASGSSEQFF. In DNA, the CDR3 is TGTGCCACCAGCGCGGGCTGGGCTAGCGGGAGCTCGGAGCAGTTCTTC.

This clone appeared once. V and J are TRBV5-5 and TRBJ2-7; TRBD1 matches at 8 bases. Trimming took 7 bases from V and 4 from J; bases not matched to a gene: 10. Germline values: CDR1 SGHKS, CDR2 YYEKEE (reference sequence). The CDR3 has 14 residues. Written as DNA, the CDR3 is TGTGCCAGCGCCTGGGCAGGGGGCTTATACGAGCAGTACTTC. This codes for CASAWAGGLYEQYF. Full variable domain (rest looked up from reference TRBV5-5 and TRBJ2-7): DAGVTQSPTHLIKTRGQQVTLRCSPISGHKSVSWYQQVLGQGPQFIFQYYEKEERGRGNFPDRFSARQFPNYSSELNVNALLLGDSALYLCASAWAGGLYEQYFGPGTRLTVT.

CDR3 coding DNA: TGTGCCAGCAGCGGCGTGGGGTATGGCTACACCTTC. As protein: CASSGVGYGYTF. This chain links TRBV2 with TRBJ1-2; D gene unclear. V shed 6 bases and J shed 5 bases, with 10 bases lying between them. Germline CDR1 SNHLY, CDR2 FYNNEI. The length of the CDR3 is 12 residues.

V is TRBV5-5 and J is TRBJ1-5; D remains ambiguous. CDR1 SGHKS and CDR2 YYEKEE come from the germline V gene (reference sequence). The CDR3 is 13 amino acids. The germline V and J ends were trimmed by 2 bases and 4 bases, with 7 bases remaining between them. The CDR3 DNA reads TGTGCCAGCAGCTTTGAGGGAAATCAGCCCCAGCATTTT. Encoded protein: CASSFEGNQPQHF.

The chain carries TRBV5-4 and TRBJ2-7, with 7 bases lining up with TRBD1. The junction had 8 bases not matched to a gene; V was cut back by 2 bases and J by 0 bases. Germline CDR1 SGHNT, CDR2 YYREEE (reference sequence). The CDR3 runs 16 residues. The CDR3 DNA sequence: TGTGCCAGCAGCTTACAGGGGCTCCCCCCCTCCTACGAGCAGTACTTC. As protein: CASSLQGLPPSYEQYF. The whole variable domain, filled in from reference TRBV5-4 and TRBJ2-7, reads ETGVTQSPTHLIKTRGQQVTLRCSSQSGHNTVSWYQQALGQGPQFIFQYYREEENGRGNFPPRFSGLQFPNYSSELNVNALELDDSALYLCASSLQGLPPSYEQYFGPGTRLTVT.

The CDR3 region is CASSTIGIQTPSNSPLHF. Written as DNA, the CDR3 is TGTGCCAGTAGCACCATTGGGATCCAAACTCCTTCAAATTCACCCCTCCACTTT. The chain links TRBV19 to TRBJ1-6, with D hard to call. The CDR3 has 18 residues. Germline CDR1 is LNHDA and CDR2 is SQIVND (reference sequence). V was cut by 6 bases and J by 7 bases, with 25 bases left in between.

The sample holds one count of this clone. Here the CDR3 reads CASNKEMGKDGYTF. The CDR3 bases are TGTGCCAGCAACAAAGAAATGGGGAAAGATGGCTACACCTTC. The chain carries TRBV6-1 and TRBJ1-2; no clear D. Germline lookup yields CDR1 MNHNS and CDR2 SASEGT. Trimming took 7 bases from V and 6 from J, leaving 18 bases between them. The CDR3 runs to 14 residues.

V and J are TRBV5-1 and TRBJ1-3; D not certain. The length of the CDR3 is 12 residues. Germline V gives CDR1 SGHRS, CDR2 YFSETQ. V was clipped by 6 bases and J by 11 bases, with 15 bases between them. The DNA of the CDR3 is TGCGCCAGCACCTCAAGCTCTGGCGCCATATATTTT. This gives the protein CASTSSSGAIYF.

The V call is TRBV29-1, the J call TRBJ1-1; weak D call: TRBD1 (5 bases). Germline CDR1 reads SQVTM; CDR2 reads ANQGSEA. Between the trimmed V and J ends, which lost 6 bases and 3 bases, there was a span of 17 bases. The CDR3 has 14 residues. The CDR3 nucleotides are TGCAGCGTGGCAGGCAGGGTTGAGGACACTGAAGCTTTCTTT. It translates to CSVAGRVEDTEAFF.

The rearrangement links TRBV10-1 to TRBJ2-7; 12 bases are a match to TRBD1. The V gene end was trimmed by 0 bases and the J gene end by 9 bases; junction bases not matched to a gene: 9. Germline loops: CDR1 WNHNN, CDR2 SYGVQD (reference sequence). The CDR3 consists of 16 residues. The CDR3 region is CASSESGTGGPAVQYF. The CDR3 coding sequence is TGCGCCAGCAGTGAGTCGGGGACAGGGGGCCCGGCGGTGCAGTACTTC.

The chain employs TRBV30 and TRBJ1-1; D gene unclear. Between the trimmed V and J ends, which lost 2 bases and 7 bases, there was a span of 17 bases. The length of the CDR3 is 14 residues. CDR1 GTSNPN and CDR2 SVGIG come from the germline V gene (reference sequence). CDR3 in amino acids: CAWSPTGNGGEAFF. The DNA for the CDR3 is TGTGCCTGGAGTCCTACCGGGAATGGAGGTGAAGCTTTCTTT. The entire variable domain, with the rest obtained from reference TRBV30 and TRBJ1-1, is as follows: SQTIHQWPATLVQPVGSPLSLECTVEGTSNPNLYWYRQAAGRGLQLLFYSVGIGQISSEVPQNLSASRPQDRQFILSSKKLLLSDSGFYLCAWSPTGNGGEAFFGQGTRLTVV.

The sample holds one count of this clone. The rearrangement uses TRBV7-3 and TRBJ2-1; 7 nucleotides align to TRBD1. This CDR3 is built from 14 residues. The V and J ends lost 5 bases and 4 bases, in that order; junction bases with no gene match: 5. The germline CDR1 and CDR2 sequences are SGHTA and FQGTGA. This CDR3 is CASSPGTAYNEQFF. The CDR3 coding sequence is TGTGCCAGCAGCCCCGGGACAGCTTACAATGAGCAGTTCTTC. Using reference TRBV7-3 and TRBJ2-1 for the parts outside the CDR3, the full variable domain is GAGVSQTPSNKVTEKGKYVELRCDPISGHTALYWYRQSLGQGPEFLIYFQGTGAADDSGLPNDRFFAVRPEGSVSTLKIQRTERGDSAVYLCASSPGTAYNEQFFGPGTRLTVL.

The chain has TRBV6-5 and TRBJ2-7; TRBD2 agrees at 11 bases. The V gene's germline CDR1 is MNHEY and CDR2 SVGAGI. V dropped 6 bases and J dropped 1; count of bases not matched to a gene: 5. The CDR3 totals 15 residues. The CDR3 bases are TGTGCCAGCAGACTAGCGGGAGAACTTTCCTACGAGCAGTACTTC. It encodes CASRLAGELSYEQYF.

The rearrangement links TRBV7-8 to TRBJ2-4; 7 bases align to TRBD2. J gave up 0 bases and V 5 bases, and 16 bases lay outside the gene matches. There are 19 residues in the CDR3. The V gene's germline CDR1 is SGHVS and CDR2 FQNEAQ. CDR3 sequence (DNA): TGTGCCAGCAGCAGGGAGCTGAGCGGGGAGGTAGGAGCCAAAAACATTCAGTACTTC. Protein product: CASSRELSGEVGAKNIQYF.

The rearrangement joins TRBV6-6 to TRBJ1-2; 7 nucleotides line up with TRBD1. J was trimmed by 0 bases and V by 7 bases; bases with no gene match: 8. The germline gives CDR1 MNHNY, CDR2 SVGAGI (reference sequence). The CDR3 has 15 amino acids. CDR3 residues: CASILGGSSNYGYTF. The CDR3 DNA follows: TGTGCCAGCATACTAGGGGGCTCCTCTAACTATGGCTACACCTTC.

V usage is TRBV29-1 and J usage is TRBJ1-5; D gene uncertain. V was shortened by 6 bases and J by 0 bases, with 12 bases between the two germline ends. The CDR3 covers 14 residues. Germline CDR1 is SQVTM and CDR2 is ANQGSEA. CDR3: CSVLLQYSNQPQHF. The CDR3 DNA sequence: TGCAGCGTCCTTCTCCAGTATAGCAATCAGCCCCAGCATTTT.

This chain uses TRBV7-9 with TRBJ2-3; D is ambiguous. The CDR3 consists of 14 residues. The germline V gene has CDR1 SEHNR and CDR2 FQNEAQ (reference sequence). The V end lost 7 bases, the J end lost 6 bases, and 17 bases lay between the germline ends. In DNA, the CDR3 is TGTGCCAGCACCCACCCTCCGAATGGGGATACGCAGTATTTT. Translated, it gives CASTHPPNGDTQYF.

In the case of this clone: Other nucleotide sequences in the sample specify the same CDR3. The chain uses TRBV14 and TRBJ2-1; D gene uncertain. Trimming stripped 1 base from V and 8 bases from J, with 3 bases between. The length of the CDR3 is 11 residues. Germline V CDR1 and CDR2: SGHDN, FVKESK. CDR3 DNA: TGTGCCAGCAGCCAAGTATATGAGCAGTTCTTC. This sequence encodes CASSQVYEQFF.

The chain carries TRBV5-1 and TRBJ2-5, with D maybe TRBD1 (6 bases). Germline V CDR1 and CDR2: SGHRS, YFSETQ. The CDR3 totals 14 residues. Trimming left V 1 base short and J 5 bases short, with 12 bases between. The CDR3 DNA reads TGCGCCAGCAGCTTGACAGGGATAGGGGAGACCCAGTACTTC. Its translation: CASSLTGIGETQYF.